This entry concerns a single TCR beta chain. The antigen remains unidentified. Looked up from germline, CDR1 is SEHNR and CDR2 is FQNEAQ (reference sequence). The CDR3 is made up of 15 amino acids. V gave up 5 bases and J gave up 3 bases, with 15 bases separating them. The entry originates in a study of T cell responses to AZD1222 COVID-19 vaccine. Findings and caveats of the study: Without day 14 samples, only post-peak T cell repertoires were studied. Seropositive at baseline were only a handful of AZD1222 recipients. Donors, mostly white British, included more females; clonal diversity was possibly underestimated.

Data came from immunoSEQ multiplex PCR; TCRdb stores just in-frame clones and leaves some out. The sample carries tens of thousands of clones, about 80% recorded once. The source of this sequence is an adult who received the AZD1222 COVID-19 vaccine. V gene TRBV7-9 combines with J gene TRBJ2-3; D might be TRBD1 or TRBD2, each matching 6 bases. The sample was peripheral blood, taken 28 days after the second AZD1222 dose. CDR3 coding DNA: TGTGCCAGCAGCCCCCCCGGAGGGGGGACAGATACGCAGTATTTT. Protein product: CASSPPGGGTDTQYF.